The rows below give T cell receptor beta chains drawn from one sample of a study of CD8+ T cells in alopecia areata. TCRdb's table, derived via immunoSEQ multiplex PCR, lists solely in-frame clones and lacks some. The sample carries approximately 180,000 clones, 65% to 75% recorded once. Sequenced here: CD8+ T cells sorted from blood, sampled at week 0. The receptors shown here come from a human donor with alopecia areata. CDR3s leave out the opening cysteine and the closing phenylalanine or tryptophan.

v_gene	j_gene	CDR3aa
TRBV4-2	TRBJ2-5	ASSQSLGTQETQY
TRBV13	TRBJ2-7	ASRTPGRSYEQY
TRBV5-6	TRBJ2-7	ASSLQGFSYEQY
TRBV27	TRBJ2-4	ASSPLTQGVAKNIQY
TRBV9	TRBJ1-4	ASSARWRAEDEKLF
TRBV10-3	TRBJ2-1	AISAGGRSIGADNEQF
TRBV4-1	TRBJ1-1	ASSQTIGNTEAF
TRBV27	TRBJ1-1	ASSTGGTEAF
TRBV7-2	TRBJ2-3	ASSNKRGGTDTQY
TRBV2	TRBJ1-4	ASSAGSEKLF
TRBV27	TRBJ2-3	ASSRDNSGTDTQY
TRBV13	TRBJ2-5	ASSSSRGTPRGETQY
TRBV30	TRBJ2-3	AWTPGTGDTDTQY
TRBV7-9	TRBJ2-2	ATRRRGAPGELF
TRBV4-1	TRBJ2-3	ASSQDMGSDTQY
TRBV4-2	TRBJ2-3	ASSRRTSGSTDTQY
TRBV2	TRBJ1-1	ASSTPDREVTEAF